This T cell receptor (beta chain) was found in a study of OX40 agonist ivuxolimab in advanced cancers. Repertoires were generated with immunoSEQ multiplex PCR, while TCRdb's copy carries only in-frame clones and drops some. The sample includes tens of thousands of clones, around nine tenths of them seen just once. Germline V gene sequence: CDR1 SGHRS, CDR2 YFSETQ. V was clipped by 0 bases and J by 4 bases, with 9 bases between them. The CDR3 loop spans 14 amino acids. Sequences were derived from CD4+ or CD8+ T cells sorted from blood, sampled in a trial of the OX40 agonist ivuxolimab. The clonotype originates from an adult with an advanced solid tumor such as melanoma, head and neck, liver or kidney cancer. This chain joins TRBV5-1 and TRBJ2-3; tentatively, D is TRBD2 (5 bases). CDR3 sequence (DNA): TGCGCCAGCAGCTTGGACGGTAGCGCAGATACGCAGTATTTT. Translating it yields CASSLDGSADTQYF. Filled out from reference TRBV5-1 and TRBJ2-3, the complete variable domain reads KAGVTQTPRYLIKTRGQQVTLSCSPISGHRSVSWYQQTPGQGLQFLFEYFSETQRNKGNFPGRFSGRQFSNSRSEMNVSTLELGDSALYLCASSLDGSADTQYFGPGTRLTVL.